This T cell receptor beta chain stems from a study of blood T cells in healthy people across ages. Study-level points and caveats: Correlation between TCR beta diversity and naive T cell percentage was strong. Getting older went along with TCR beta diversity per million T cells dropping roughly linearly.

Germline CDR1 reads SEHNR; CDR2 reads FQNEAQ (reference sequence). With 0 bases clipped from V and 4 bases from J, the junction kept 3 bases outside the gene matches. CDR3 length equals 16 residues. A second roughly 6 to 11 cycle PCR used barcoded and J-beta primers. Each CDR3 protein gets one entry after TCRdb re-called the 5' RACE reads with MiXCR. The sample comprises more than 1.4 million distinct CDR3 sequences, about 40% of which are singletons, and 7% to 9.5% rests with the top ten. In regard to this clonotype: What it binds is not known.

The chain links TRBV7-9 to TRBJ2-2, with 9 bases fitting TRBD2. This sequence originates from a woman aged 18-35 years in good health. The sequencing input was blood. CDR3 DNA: TGTGCCAGCAGCTTAGCGGATAGCGGGAGCACCGGGGAGCTGTTTTTT. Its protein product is CASSLADSGSTGELFF.